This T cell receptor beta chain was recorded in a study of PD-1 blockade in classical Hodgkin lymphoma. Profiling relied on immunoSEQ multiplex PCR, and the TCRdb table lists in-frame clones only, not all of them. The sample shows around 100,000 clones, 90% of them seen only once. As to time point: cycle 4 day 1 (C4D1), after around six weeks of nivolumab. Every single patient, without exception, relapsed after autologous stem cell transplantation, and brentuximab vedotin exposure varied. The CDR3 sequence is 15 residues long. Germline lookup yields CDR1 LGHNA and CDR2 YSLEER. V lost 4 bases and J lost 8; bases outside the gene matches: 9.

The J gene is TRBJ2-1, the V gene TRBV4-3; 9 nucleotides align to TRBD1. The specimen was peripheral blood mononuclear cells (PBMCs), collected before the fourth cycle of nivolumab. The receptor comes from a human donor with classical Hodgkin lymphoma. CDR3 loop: CASSPTGGAFDEQFF. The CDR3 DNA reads TGCGCCAGCAGCCCCACAGGGGGCGCTTTTGATGAGCAGTTCTTC.